The sequence of this T cell receptor beta chain was determined in a study of blood T cell dynamics during melanoma immunotherapy. Study-wide results and limits: PBMC repertoires of eventual disease-control patients split at W3 into clonality or diversity gains. It remained unknown if the driving T cell clones were melanoma-specific.

About this clone itself: What it recognizes is unknown.

The time point was: pre-treatment baseline. DNA loading was fixed at about 340 ng for all bulk PBMC samples. TCRdb keeps only in-frame clones here, not all; method: immunoSEQ multiplex PCR. The sample holds over 15,000 clones, 65% to 90% seen once. Germline lookup yields CDR1 ENHRY and CDR2 SYGVKD. V lost 6 bases to trimming and J lost 4 bases; unmatched junction nucleotides: 5. The CDR3 has 13 amino acids. The sequence was collected from a human donor with melanoma. The source was blood, collected from a patient treated with checkpoint blockade. The chain joins TRBV10-3 to TRBJ1-1; TRBD1 aligns across 7 bases. As DNA, the CDR3 is TGTGCCATCAGACAGGGGTTCGGCACTGAAGCTTTCTTT. As protein: CAIRQGFGTEAFF.